This T cell receptor beta chain is from a study of blood T cells in healthy people across ages. Study-level points and caveats: Per million T cells, TCR beta diversity dropped roughly linearly as age increased. Unknown CMV status may confound age-related changes in expanded clones.

The authors ran a second PCR of about 7 to 11 cycles using a sample-barcoded 5' primer and a J-beta primer mix. Every cDNA was tagged by a template-switch adaptor with 12 random nucleotides. Samples each returned at least 3 million CDR3-containing paired-end reads. Using its own MiXCR run on the 5' RACE reads, TCRdb lists one record per CDR3 protein. This table holds 800,000 to 1,000,000 distinct CDR3 sequences, roughly 43% found once. This clonotype was seen a handful of times. The antigen is undetermined. The sequenced sample was blood. The clonotype originates from a man under 40 in good health.

CDR3 amino acids: CASSLLGNSGQETQYF. The DNA for the CDR3 is TGCGCCAGCAGCTTGTTAGGGAATAGCGGACAAGAGACCCAGTACTTC. The chain joins TRBV5-1 to TRBJ2-5, with D possibly being TRBD2 (6 bases). This CDR3 comprises 16 residues. Germline CDR1 reads SGHRS; CDR2 reads YFSETQ. Between the trimmed V and J ends, which lost 1 base and 2 bases, there was a span of 15 bases.